The sequence of this TCR beta chain was determined in a study of T-cell reconstitution after alpha-beta-depleted transplantation in children (dated by TCRdb to 2016 to 2017). Notes on the research overall: T-cell immune reconstitution after TCRalphabeta/CD19-depleted allogeneic hematopoietic cell transplantation in children was quantitatively tracked in the study by means of TCR repertoire profiling.

With respect to this clonotype: There is no known antigen for this receptor. No base quality values were provided; no much bigger clone lies one nucleotide off.

To prepare the library, PCR was applied. The data were produced on an Illumina HiSeq 2500. Molecular barcoding was employed in the preparation of TCR libraries, with unique molecular identifiers being used to normalize TCRbeta repertoire quantification. TCRdb reran the public reads through fastp at Q25 and MiXCR, keeping productive beta chains. Here each entry gathers all rows of one CDR3 protein and keeps the most common genes and DNA. The sample yields fewer than 750,000 distinct CDR3 sequences; roughly 30% were counted once. 30% to 45% of the sample lies in the top ten. V is cut back by 3 bases and J by 5 bases, with 10 bases in the junction unmatched. Reading the germline V gene gives CDR1 SGHDT and CDR2 YYEEEE. Including cysteine and phenylalanine, the CDR3 has 15 amino acids. Solely the CDR3 DNA is kept, with 45 bases framed from the first base. Results and caveats for the whole study, not just this receptor: The apparently early recovery of alphabetaT-cell counts about two months after transplant reportedly depended on only several hundred rapidly expanded clones that came from non-depleted graft cells. In some patients, high TCRbeta diversity at day 60 was attributed to recipient T cells and intrathymic progenitors that had survived conditioning. Over subsequent months, a decline in hyperexpanded clone frequencies was noted, and after one year, T-cell counts and TCRbeta diversity were mostly ascribed to newly produced T cells.

This specimen's treatment or condition label, per the study, means: allogeneic hematopoietic cell transplantation with graft depleted of TCRalphabeta T cells and CD19 B cells. The transplant recipients were children given TCRalphabeta/CD19-depleted allogeneic hematopoietic cell grafts. This sequence uses TRBV5-6 and TRBJ2-5, and TRBD1 aligns with 7 junction nucleotides. The clonotype was recovered from a boy under two years old with Wiskott-Aldrich syndrome, due to receive a stem cell transplant. The input for sequencing was PBMCs, taken before TCRalphabeta/CD19-depleted stem cell transplant. The sequence in DNA is TGTGCCAGCAGCTCGCGACAGGGCTGGGAGGAGACCCAGTACTTC. It specifies CASSSRQGWEETQYF.